These 5 T cell receptor beta chains were sequenced from one sample in a study of blood T cell repertoires in COVID-19. Using immunoSEQ multiplex PCR, the repertoire was profiled, and TCRdb retains in-frame clones only, with some absent. The table has some 200,000 clones, roughly 84% seen once. The sample consisted of peripheral blood. The receptor set was obtained from a woman aged 55-70 years with acute or convalescent COVID-19.

The rearrangement links TRBV5-4 to TRBJ2-5, with 9 positions matching TRBD2. V dropped 4 bases and J dropped 5; count of bases not matched to a gene: 12. The germline gives CDR1 SGHNT, CDR2 YYREEE (reference sequence). The CDR3 totals 16 residues. CDR3 coding DNA: TGTGCCAGCAGCACCGGGACTAGCTATCAAGGGGAGACCCAGTACTTC. Protein: CASSTGTSYQGETQYF.

The chain recombines TRBV5-1 with TRBJ2-7; 8 bases align to TRBD1. CDR1 and CDR2 from the germline V gene are SGHRS and YFSETQ. After removal of 4 bases from V and 12 bases from J, the junction contained 18 bases not matched to a gene. This CDR3 spans 15 amino acids. CDR3 nucleotides: TGCGCCAGCAGCGCTTTGGGCCCGACAGGGGCCAAGCCGTACTTC. Protein: CASSALGPTGAKPYF.

The chain combines TRBV10-3 with TRBJ2-5, with unresolved D. Trimming shortened V by 2 bases and J by 2 bases, and 6 bases separated the two germline ends. Germline V lookup: CDR1 ENHRY, CDR2 SYGVKD. This CDR3 is built from 13 residues. The CDR3 spells CAISEGQQETQYF. In nucleotides, the CDR3 is TGTGCCATCAGTGAGGGTCAGCAAGAGACCCAGTACTTC.

The chain uses TRBV9 and TRBJ2-7; 7 bases agree with TRBD1. The length of the CDR3 is 13 residues. The germline CDR1 and CDR2 sequences are SGDLS and YYNGEE. J gave up 5 bases and V 3 bases, and 5 bases lay outside the gene matches. The CDR3 DNA follows: TGTGCCAGCAGCGCAGGGGGAGTGGACGAGCAGTACTTC. Translating it yields CASSAGGVDEQYF.

The rearrangement links TRBV30 to TRBJ1-3, with 7 bases fitting TRBD1. The V segment lost 0 bases and the J segment 6 bases; nucleotides outside the gene matches: 5. Germline V CDR1 and CDR2: GTSNPN, SVGIG (reference sequence). CDR3 length: 14 residues. The CDR3 is CAWSVPGQKNTIYF. DNA for the CDR3: TGTGCCTGGAGTGTACCGGGACAGAAAAACACCATATATTTT.